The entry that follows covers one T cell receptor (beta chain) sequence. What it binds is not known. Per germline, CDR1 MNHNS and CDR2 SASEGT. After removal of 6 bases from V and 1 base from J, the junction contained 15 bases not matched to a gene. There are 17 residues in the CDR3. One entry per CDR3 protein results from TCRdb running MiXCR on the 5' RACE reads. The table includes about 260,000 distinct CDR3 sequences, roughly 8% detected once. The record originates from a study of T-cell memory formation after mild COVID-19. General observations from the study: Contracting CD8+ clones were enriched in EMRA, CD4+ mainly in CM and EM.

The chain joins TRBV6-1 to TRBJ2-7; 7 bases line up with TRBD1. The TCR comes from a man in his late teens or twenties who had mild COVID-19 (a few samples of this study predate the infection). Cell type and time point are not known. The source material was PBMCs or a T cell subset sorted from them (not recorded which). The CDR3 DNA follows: TGTGCCAGCAGCGCAGTAGCCGGGACAGTCCTTTCCTACGAGCAGTACTTC. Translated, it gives CASSAVAGTVLSYEQYF.